Presented here are 8 T cell receptor beta chains from one specimen sequenced in a study of blood T cells in healthy people across ages. A J-beta primer mix and a sample-barcoded 5' primer were used in a second PCR of about 7 to 12 cycles. MiXCR, run by TCRdb on the 5' RACE reads, gives a single entry per CDR3 protein. The data show 650,000 to 1,000,000 distinct CDR3 sequences, with roughly 40% seen just once and 10% to 15% held by the top ten. The specimen was blood. All receptors come from a young man in good health.

This clonotype was recorded once. The chain recombines TRBV7-9 with TRBJ2-2, with a weak D call TRBD1 (6 bases). The germline V gene has CDR1 SEHNR and CDR2 FQNEAQ (reference sequence). This CDR3 contains 16 residues. The ends were cut back, 4 bases at V and 2 bases at J, with 14 bases in the middle. CDR3 sequence (DNA): TGTGCCAGCAGCTCCTCCGGGACAAAAAACACCGGGGAGCTGTTTTTT. This gives the protein CASSSSGTKNTGELFF.

This clonotype has a handful of counts. This rearrangement joins TRBV20-1 to TRBJ1-2, with D maybe TRBD1 (6 bases). Germline CDR1 reads DFQATT; CDR2 reads SNEGSKA (reference sequence). With 1 base removed from V and 7 bases from J, the gap between germline ends came to 13 bases. This CDR3 spans 13 amino acids. CDR3 coding DNA: TGCAGTGCTAGAGTGGCAGGGGATGGTGGCTACACCTTC. It encodes CSARVAGDGGYTF.

In its sample, this clonotype was seen many times. The J gene is TRBJ2-3, the V gene TRBV12-3 or TRBV12-4; perhaps TRBD2 as D (5 bases). V was trimmed by 5 bases and J by 0 bases, leaving 15 bases between them. CDR3 length: 16 amino acids. CDR3 sequence (DNA): TGTGCCAGCAGTCTCGGACTGGGCTCTAGCACAGATACGCAGTATTTT. As protein: CASSLGLGSSTDTQYF.

The gene calls are TRBV6-6 and TRBJ1-2; no definite D call. The CDR3 runs 14 residues. Trimming removed 2 bases at V and 1 base at J, with 8 bases between. CDR1 and CDR2 (germline): MNHNY, SVGAGI (reference sequence). DNA for the CDR3: TGTGCCAGCAGTTACGGGCAAATTAACTATGGCTACACCTTC. Its protein product is CASSYGQINYGYTF.

The chain couples TRBV5-1 to TRBJ1-6, with 8 bases lining up with TRBD1. Germline CDR1 SGHRS, CDR2 YFSETQ. The CDR3 length is 15 residues. V was clipped by 3 bases and J by 7 bases; unmatched bases: 6. The DNA of the CDR3 is TGCGCCAGCAGCTCGGCGACAGGGGAGAATTCACCCCTCCACTTT. This translates into CASSSATGENSPLHF.

This clonotype was counted a few times. A read error may be the cause here, since a much bigger clone is one base away. The V call is TRBV5-5, the J call TRBJ2-7; the D is unclear. Germline lookup yields CDR1 SGHKS and CDR2 YYEKEE (reference sequence). This CDR3 spans 14 amino acids. The ends were cut back, 4 bases at V and 4 bases at J, with 15 bases in the middle. CDR3 region: CASSVGYGRYEQYF. For the CDR3, the DNA is TGTGCCAGCAGCGTGGGGTACGGGCGGTACGAGCAGTACTTC.

The V and J genes are TRBV4-1 and TRBJ2-5; 9 bases are a match to TRBD1. V trimming: 5 bases; J trimming: 3 bases; junction bases outside the gene matches: 16. Germline CDR1 and CDR2: MGHRA and YSYEKL. The CDR3 is 18 residues long. The chain's CDR3 is CASSCRPQGAVEKETQYF. The CDR3 DNA reads TGCGCCAGCAGCTGCAGACCACAGGGGGCGGTGGAAAAAGAGACCCAGTACTTC.

This clonotype has a handful of counts. The genes are TRBV4-1 and TRBJ1-1; D may be TRBD1 (5 bases). The CDR3 runs to 15 residues. Germline V gene sequence: CDR1 MGHRA, CDR2 YSYEKL. V was clipped by 1 base and J by 2 bases, with 11 bases between them. The CDR3, as DNA: TGCGCCAGCAGCCAAGTACGGGGGAAAAACACTGAAGCTTTCTTT. Its protein is CASSQVRGKNTEAFF.